This T cell receptor (beta chain) was captured by sequencing in a study of OX40 agonist ivuxolimab in advanced cancers. This CDR3 comprises 15 residues. Germline V gives CDR1 LGHNA, CDR2 YSLEER. Germline trimming cut 0 bases from V and 1 base from J; bases unmatched to any gene: 2. Profiled with immunoSEQ multiplex PCR; TCRdb holds only in-frame clones, not every one. The sample yields tens of thousands of clones, around nine tenths seen once. The sequences come from CD4+ or CD8+ T cells sorted from blood, collected in a trial of the OX40 agonist ivuxolimab. This rearrangement joins TRBV4-3 to TRBJ1-1, with TRBD1 matching over 7 bases. The sequence came from an adult with an advanced solid tumor such as melanoma, head and neck, liver or kidney cancer. DNA for the CDR3: TGCGCCAGCAGCCAAGATTGGACAGGGAACACTGAAGCTTTCTTT. Its protein is CASSQDWTGNTEAFF.